A selection of T cell receptor beta chains follows, all from one sample in a study of human T cells and chemical hapten exposure. TCRdb redid the calling of the RACE reads with MiXCR, one entry per CDR3 protein. The sample holds fewer than 150,000 distinct CDR3 sequences, 12% seen once. Source: whole blood, taken in connection with sensitization to the hapten diphenylcyclopropenone (DPC). The receptors derive from a woman between 50 and 59 years old with alopecia areata. Some clones in this sample may be carry-over from other donors' samples. The CDR3 runs from the conserved cysteine through the conserved F or W. D genes are given only for firm matches. A clone size is listed for some rows: how often the clone was seen (once, few, many), or a class if it is expanded.

>.|few|TRBJ2-7|TRBV30
TGTGCCTGGAGTTACGGGCAGACAACCTACGAGCAGTACTTC
CAWSYGQTTYEQYF
>TRBD1|few|TRBJ2-1|TRBV6-2/TRBV6-3
TGTGCCAGCAGTTTCTGGGGACAGGCCCGTGTTAGGGATGAGCAGTTCTTC
CASSFWGQARVRDEQFF
>TRBD2|many|TRBJ2-1|TRBV19
TGTGCCAGTAGTGGCGGGAGCACATTAAGAGATGAGCAGTTCTTC
CASSGGSTLRDEQFF
>TRBD2|.|TRBJ2-3|TRBV4-1
TGCGCCAGCAGCCAAGAGAGGCCAGGACTAGCGGAGAGGTCAGATACGCAGTATTTT
CASSQERPGLAERSDTQYF
>.|.|TRBJ1-4|TRBV2
TGTGCCAGCAGTGTAGCAACTAATGAAAAACTGTTTTTT
CASSVATNEKLFF
>.|many|TRBJ2-7|TRBV7-9
TGTGCCAGCAGCCTACCCCGGGACGAGCAGTACTTC
CASSLPRDEQYF
>TRBD2|many|TRBJ2-7|TRBV3-1
TGTGCCAGCAGCCAAGGTCTAGCGGCCTCCTACGAGCAGTACTTC
CASSQGLAASYEQYF
>TRBD1|few|TRBJ2-1|TRBV29-1
TGCAGCGTGGACAGGGTTCTGAATGAGCAGTTCTTC
CSVDRVLNEQFF
>TRBD2|.|TRBJ2-1|TRBV5-1
TGCGCCAGCAGCGGAGGAGGGAGGGCCTCCTACAATGAGCAGTTCTTC
CASSGGGRASYNEQFF
>TRBD1|.|TRBJ1-1|TRBV4-1
TGCGCCAGCAGCAAACAGACAGGGGACACTGAAGCTTTCTTT
CASSKQTGDTEAFF
>TRBD1|.|TRBJ1-2|TRBV29-1
TGCAGCGTTGAAGATTGGGACAGACCTATGAGCTACACCTTC
CSVEDWDRPMSYTF
>TRBD1|.|TRBJ1-5|TRBV12-3/TRBV12-4
TGTGCCAGCAGGGACCAGGGGGCAGGGCAGCCCCAGCATTTT
CASRDQGAGQPQHF
>.|.|TRBJ2-7|TRBV5-1
TGCGCCAGCAGCGCCTCCTACGAGCAGTACTTC
CASSASYEQYF
>.|many|TRBJ1-2|TRBV12-5
TGTGCTAGTGGTTTGGGAGACGGCACTACTAACTATGGCTACACCTTC
CASGLGDGTTNYGYTF
>TRBD1|.|TRBJ2-2|TRBV15
TGTGCCACCAGCAGGGGGACAGGGAACACCGGGGAGCTGTTTTTT
CATSRGTGNTGELFF